The 21 T cell receptor beta chains below come from one sample, sequenced in a study of T cell responses to AZD1222 COVID-19 vaccine. Repertoires were generated with immunoSEQ multiplex PCR, while TCRdb's copy carries only in-frame clones and drops some. Of 95,000 to 100,000 clones listed, about 92% are singletons. This material consisted of peripheral blood, taken on day 0 of AZD1222 vaccination. These receptors came from an adult in good health.

The V call is TRBV6-2 or TRBV6-3, the J call TRBJ1-5; 8 bases are shared with TRBD1. Germline V CDR1 and CDR2: MNHEY, SVGEGT. V lost 4 bases, J lost 5 bases, and 10 bases stayed unmatched. The length of the CDR3 is 16 residues. CDR3 residues: CASSFLDHRGDQPQHF. The CDR3 coding sequence is TGTGCCAGCAGTTTCCTAGATCACAGGGGGGATCAGCCCCAGCATTTT.

The chain carries TRBV6-1 and TRBJ1-2, with TRBD1 matching over 9 bases. CDR1 and CDR2 (germline): MNHNS, SASEGT. The ends lost 2 bases at V and 8 bases at J; junction bases unmatched: 9. CDR3 size: 15 residues. CDR3 DNA sequence: TGTGCCAGCAGTGAACTATGGGGACAGGGAGGCGGCTACACCTTC. Amino acids: CASSELWGQGGGYTF.

The V and J genes are TRBV28 and TRBJ1-6, with D uncertain. The CDR3 totals 16 residues. Germline-derived CDR1 and CDR2 are MDHEN and SYDVKM. V was pared by 5 bases and J by 7 bases, with 18 bases between. Written as DNA, the CDR3 is TGTGCCAGCAGTCTCCTCAGTGGCGGAGGAAATTCACCCCTCCACTTT. Translated: CASSLLSGGGNSPLHF.

The J gene is TRBJ1-5, the V gene TRBV3-1 (or the pseudogene TRBV3-2), with D perhaps matching TRBD1 (6 bases). V lost 1 base and J lost 5, with 12 bases in between. Germline CDR1 and CDR2: LGHDT and YNNKEL (reference sequence). CDR3 length equals 15 residues. The CDR3 loop reads CASSQAGRGDQPQHF. The CDR3 coding sequence is TGTGCCAGCAGCCAAGCGGGCAGGGGTGATCAGCCCCAGCATTTT.

The chain combines TRBV6-6 with TRBJ1-5, with TRBD1 matching 7 bases. The germline CDR1 and CDR2 sequences are MNHNY and SVGAGI (reference sequence). The junction had 10 bases not matched to a gene; V was cut back by 6 bases and J by 5 bases. The CDR3 sequence is 15 residues long. CDR3 in amino acids: CASSTRQGGDQPQHF. CDR3 nucleotides: TGTGCCAGCAGCACCCGACAGGGAGGGGATCAGCCCCAGCATTTT.

This clone was counted a few times. V gene TRBV19 combines with J gene TRBJ2-7; D may be TRBD2 (6 bases). Germline V CDR1 and CDR2: LNHDA, SQIVND (reference sequence). Trimming took 8 bases from V and 2 from J, leaving 13 bases between them. The CDR3 spans 13 residues. In nucleotides, the CDR3 is TGTGCCAGTGGGCGGGACGTGCCCTACGAGCAGTACTTC. Protein product: CASGRDVPYEQYF.

V is TRBV19 and J is TRBJ2-2; TRBD2 matches 10 bases. V lost 3 bases to trimming and J lost 2 bases; unmatched junction nucleotides: 9. The CDR3 consists of 18 residues. Germline V lookup: CDR1 LNHDA, CDR2 SQIVND (reference sequence). CDR3 nucleotides: TGTGCCAGTAGTATTAATCTAGCGGGGGTTTTCAACACCGGGGAGCTGTTTTTT. This codes for CASSINLAGVFNTGELFF. The variable domain in full, with the rest retrieved from reference TRBV19 and TRBJ2-2, is DGGITQSPKYLFRKEGQNVTLSCEQNLNHDAMYWYRQDPGQGLRLIYYSQIVNDFQKGDIAEGYSVSREKKESFPLTVTSAQKNPTAFYLCASSINLAGVFNTGELFFGEGSRLTVL.

V and J are TRBV9 and TRBJ1-6; possible D gene TRBD1, 5 bases. Germline values: CDR1 SGDLS, CDR2 YYNGEE. The CDR3 contains 15 residues. V shed 4 bases and J shed 6 bases, with 14 bases lying between them. The CDR3 loop reads CASSPSSGLNSPLHF. The DNA for the CDR3 is TGTGCCAGCAGCCCTTCTTCAGGGCTTAATTCACCCCTCCACTTT.

The CDR3 is CASTKIGTGGINYGYTF. CDR3 bases: TGTGCCAGCACCAAGATTGGGACAGGGGGCATTAACTATGGCTACACCTTC. The chain carries TRBV27 and TRBJ1-2; 12 bases fit TRBD1. CDR3 length: 17 amino acids. CDR1 and CDR2 from the germline V gene are MNHEY and SMNVEV (reference sequence). The V gene end was trimmed by 7 bases and the J gene end by 1 base; junction bases not matched to a gene: 10.

Details on this clone: The junction departs from germline at one end; a sequencing error may be responsible. The V and J genes are TRBV14 and TRBJ1-4, with 7 positions matching TRBD1. This CDR3 has 13 residues. Germline values: CDR1 SGHDN, CDR2 FVKESK. CDR3 in amino acids: CATAGGSVLVRIF. In nucleotides, the CDR3 is TGTGCCACCGCAGGGGGGTCGGTGTTAGTCCGTATTTTT.

This sequence joins TRBV28 and TRBJ1-3; a possible D gene is TRBD1 (5 bases). This CDR3 is built from 15 residues. Germline V gene lookup returns CDR1 MDHEN and CDR2 SYDVKM. Between the trimmed V and J ends, which lost 6 bases and 4 bases, there was a span of 16 bases. The CDR3 sequence: CASSPAQGVGNTIYF. CDR3 DNA: TGTGCCAGCAGCCCAGCGCAGGGAGTGGGAAACACCATATATTTT.

The chain links TRBV28 to TRBJ1-6; a weak D match, TRBD1 (5 bases). The CDR3 runs 14 residues. V dropped 3 bases and J dropped 13 bases, with 16 bases sitting between them. Germline V gene lookup returns CDR1 MDHEN and CDR2 SYDVKM. CDR3 residues: CASSFHGGITPLHF. The CDR3 DNA reads TGTGCCAGCAGTTTCCACGGGGGGATAACCCCCCTCCACTTT.

The rearrangement joins TRBV4-1 to TRBJ1-2; unclear D gene. Trimming pared 0 bases from V and 2 bases from J, leaving 7 bases between. The germline V gene has CDR1 MGHRA and CDR2 YSYEKL. The CDR3 loop spans 14 amino acids. The CDR3 sequence is CASSQDGRNYGYTF. The DNA of the CDR3 is TGCGCCAGCAGCCAAGATGGGAGGAACTATGGCTACACCTTC.

V is TRBV29-1 and J is TRBJ1-2, with D possibly being TRBD1 (6 bases). V was cut by 7 bases and J by 0 bases, with 21 bases left in between. This CDR3 region has 16 residues. The germline V gene has CDR1 SQVTM and CDR2 ANQGSEA. The DNA for the CDR3 is TGCAGCGCCGGGGGGCTCCCTTCCTTAGCTAACTATGGCTACACCTTC. Its translation is CSAGGLPSLANYGYTF.

The chain employs TRBV14 and TRBJ2-7, with D uncertain. Trimming stripped 4 bases from V and 4 bases from J, with 11 bases between. CDR3 length: 13 amino acids. Looked up from germline, CDR1 is SGHDN and CDR2 is FVKESK. Here the CDR3 reads CASSPLMGYEQYF. The CDR3 region has the DNA TGTGCCAGCAGCCCTTTGATGGGGTACGAGCAGTACTTC.

The gene calls are TRBV29-1 and TRBJ2-7, with TRBD1 matching over 7 bases. Germline CDR1 reads SQVTM; CDR2 reads ANQGSEA. The V gene end was trimmed by 6 bases and the J gene end by 2 bases; junction bases not matched to a gene: 19. The CDR3 extends over 17 amino acids. Written as DNA, the CDR3 is TGCAGCGTGGGGACAGCCGGGAAGAGGAGCTTGCCCTACGAGCAGTACTTC. It yields the protein CSVGTAGKRSLPYEQYF.

J is TRBJ1-1 and V is TRBV29-1, with TRBD1 matching over 9 bases. The CDR3 extends over 12 amino acids. Trimming at V came to 6 bases and at J to 5 bases, leaving 4 bases not matched to a gene. Per germline, CDR1 SQVTM and CDR2 ANQGSEA. The CDR3 spells CSVGQGKTEAFF. The CDR3 DNA sequence: TGCAGCGTGGGACAGGGAAAGACTGAAGCTTTCTTT. Based on the CDR3 plus reference TRBV29-1 and TRBJ1-1, the full variable domain is SAVISQKPSRDICQRGTSLTIQCQVDSQVTMMFWYRQQPGQSLTLIATANQGSEATYESGFVIDKFPISRPNLTFSTLTVSNMSPEDSSIYLCSVGQGKTEAFFGQGTRLTVV.

The chain uses TRBV10-3 and TRBJ1-6; D unclear. Trimming stripped 6 bases from V and 7 bases from J, with 13 bases between. The CDR3 runs to 14 residues. Germline V CDR1 and CDR2: ENHRY, SYGVKD. The CDR3, as DNA: TGTGCCATCAGCCTAAGTTTAGAAAATTCACCCCTCCACTTT. It translates to CAISLSLENSPLHF.

This clone is a singleton in its sample. This rearrangement joins TRBV20-1 to TRBJ2-7, with D perhaps TRBD1 (6 bases). With 3 bases removed from V and 2 bases from J, the gap between germline ends came to 14 bases. CDR3 length: 14 amino acids. Germline values: CDR1 DFQATT, CDR2 SNEGSKA (reference sequence). The CDR3 coding sequence is TGCAGTGCTAGTGGGGGCAGGACAACCTACGAGCAGTACTTC. Translated, it gives CSASGGRTTYEQYF.

This clone was picked up one time. The chain is built from TRBV9 and TRBJ1-2; tentative D call: TRBD1 (5 bases). Looked up from germline, CDR1 is SGDLS and CDR2 is YYNGEE. This CDR3 spans 17 amino acids. V was trimmed by 4 bases and J by 8 bases, leaving 27 bases between them. The CDR3: CASSFRWGRDGEGGYTF. The CDR3 coding sequence is TGTGCCAGCAGCTTCCGATGGGGTCGGGACGGCGAGGGGGGCTACACCTTC. Complete variable domain (other parts from reference TRBV9 and TRBJ1-2): DSGVTQTPKHLITATGQRVTLRCSPRSGDLSVYWYQQSLDQGLQFLIQYYNGEERAKGNILERFSAQQFPDLHSELNLSSLELGDSALYFCASSFRWGRDGEGGYTFGSGTRLTVV.

The rearrangement uses TRBV6-5 and TRBJ1-1; D uncertain. There are 15 residues in the CDR3. V lost 0 bases to trimming and J lost 4 bases, with 12 bases between them. The germline gives CDR1 MNHEY, CDR2 SVGAGI. The CDR3 DNA is TGTGCCAGCAGTTACTCGAGTGTTGGTTTCACTGAAGCTTTCTTT. Translated: CASSYSSVGFTEAFF.